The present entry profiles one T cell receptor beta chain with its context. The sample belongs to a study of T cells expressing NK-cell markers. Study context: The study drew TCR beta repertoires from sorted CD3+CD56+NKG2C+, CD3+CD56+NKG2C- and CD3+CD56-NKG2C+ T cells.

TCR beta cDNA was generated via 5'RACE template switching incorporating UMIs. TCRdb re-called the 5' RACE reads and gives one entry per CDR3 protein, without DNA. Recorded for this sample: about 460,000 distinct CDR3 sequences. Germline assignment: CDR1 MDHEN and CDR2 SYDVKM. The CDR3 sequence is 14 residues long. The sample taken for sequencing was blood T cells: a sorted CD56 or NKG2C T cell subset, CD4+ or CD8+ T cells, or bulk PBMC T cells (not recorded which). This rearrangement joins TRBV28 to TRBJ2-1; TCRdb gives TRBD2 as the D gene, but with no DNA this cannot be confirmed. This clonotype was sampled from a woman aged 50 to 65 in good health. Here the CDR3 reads CASSTTGGSNEQFF.